A single sample is the source of the 6 T cell receptor beta chains below, sequenced in a study of T-cell reconstitution after alpha-beta-depleted transplantation in children. Library preparation (for TCRbeta) was performed with unique molecular identifiers. TCRdb re-called the PCR reads with MiXCR, one entry per CDR3 protein. This sample has approximately 420,000 distinct CDR3 sequences, with 9.5% to 13% found just once. The sample here was PBMCs from the stem cell graft donor, taken from the stem cell graft. The source is a human donor who donated a stem cell graft to a child with acute myeloid leukemia.

Remarks on this clonotype: The junction differs from germline at one of its ends, possibly a read error. The chain employs TRBV7-2 and TRBJ2-4, with D possibly being TRBD2 (5 bases). Germline values: CDR1 SGHTA, CDR2 FQGNSA. CDR3 size: 12 residues. For the CDR3, the DNA is TGTGCCAGCAGCTTAGTAGCGAAGGCTAAGCACTTC. The encoded protein is CASSLVAKAKHF.

This clonotype showed up just a few times. The chain recombines TRBV7-3 with TRBJ2-2; 7 bases map to TRBD1. The V gene end was trimmed by 5 bases and the J gene end by 3 bases; junction bases not matched to a gene: 9. CDR1 and CDR2 from the germline V gene are SGHTA and FQGTGA. This CDR3 has 16 residues. CDR3 region: CASSRTGTAYTGELFF. The CDR3, as DNA: TGTGCCAGCAGCCGGACCGGGACAGCTTACACCGGGGAGCTGTTTTTT.

In this sample, this clonotype turned up many times. The V and J genes are TRBV6-1 and TRBJ2-7; 9 bases align to TRBD2. V dropped 4 bases and J dropped 0; count of bases not matched to a gene: 1. CDR1 and CDR2 from the germline V gene are MNHNS and SASEGT. The CDR3 loop spans 14 amino acids. The CDR3 region is CASSVSGSSYEQYF. In DNA form, the CDR3 reads TGTGCCAGCAGTGTTAGCGGGAGCTCCTACGAGCAGTACTTC.

This clonotype was counted at least ten times. The chain links TRBV4-3 to TRBJ2-7; 7 bases agree with TRBD1. Germline V gene sequence: CDR1 LGHNA, CDR2 YSLEER. This CDR3 contains 15 residues. Germline trimming cut 5 bases from V and 1 base from J; bases unmatched to any gene: 8. The CDR3 DNA is TGCGCCAGCAGCATCGACAGGACAGGTTCCTACGAGCAGTACTTC. It translates to CASSIDRTGSYEQYF.

The V call is TRBV20-1, the J call TRBJ2-1; tentatively, D is TRBD1 or TRBD2 (6 bases each). Trimming removed 3 bases from V and 4 bases from J, with 10 bases in between. The CDR3 loop spans 13 amino acids. The V gene's germline CDR1 is DFQATT and CDR2 SNEGSKA (reference sequence). Here the CDR3 reads CSARRGDYNEQFF. CDR3 sequence (DNA): TGCAGTGCTAGGAGGGGGGATTACAATGAGCAGTTCTTC.

In this sample, this clonotype turned up a few times. The chain is built from TRBV6-5 and TRBJ2-1; 9 bases are a match to TRBD2. The junction had 10 bases not matched to a gene; V was cut back by 3 bases and J by 10 bases. The CDR3 sequence is 15 residues long. Germline V gives CDR1 MNHEY, CDR2 SVGAGI. The chain's CDR3 is CASSYSSGELWEQFF. The CDR3 DNA sequence: TGTGCCAGCAGTTATTCTAGCGGGGAGCTTTGGGAGCAGTTCTTC.